The sequence of this TCR beta chain was determined in a study of cytomegalovirus exposure and HLA in healthy donors. General study findings and limits: Later on, a genetic analysis was performed. It linked a missense variant in DCLRE1C with V- and J-gene trimming of TCR beta.

A word on this clone: The antigen is undetermined.

Primers for the PCR totalled 60 Vbeta and 13 Jbeta. Clones were read by immunoSEQ multiplex PCR, and TCRdb kept only the in-frame ones, dropping some. The repertoire includes 100,000 to 150,000 clones, more than 75% of them detected once, and about 1.8% sits in the top ten. The germline gives CDR1 SGHKS, CDR2 YYEKEE (reference sequence). The CDR3 sequence is 16 residues long. V lost 2 bases to trimming and J lost 4 bases; unmatched junction nucleotides: 6. Specimen: PBMCs. This TCR was sampled from a man aged 18 to 29 in good health and CMV-seronegative. This chain uses TRBV5-5 with TRBJ1-1; 12 nucleotides agree with TRBD1. CDR3: CASSFYPGQGATEAFF. The DNA of the CDR3 is TGTGCCAGCAGCTTTTACCCGGGACAGGGGGCCACTGAAGCTTTCTTT.